The sequence of this T cell receptor (beta chain) was determined in a study of human T cells and chemical hapten exposure (dated by TCRdb to the early 2020s). At the level of the whole study: For sensitization, 2% DPC in acetone was applied to a roughly 2 cm by roughly 2 cm area of upper inner arm skin. Patch tests used Finn chambers with 0.01% DPC on the upper back, scored after 6 days by International Contact Dermatitis Research Group standards. The libraries were sequenced as a pool, and the TCR yield per sample differed mostly because of small variations in library volumes within the pool. This study followed changes in the peripheral blood TCR repertoire in vivo during primary and secondary sensitization of alopecia patients to the hapten diphenylcyclopropenone (DPC). Blood for TCR sequencing was provided by twenty-nine alopecia patients at one to four time points (pre-sensitization, 2, 6 and 24 weeks). The patient cohort, mostly female, included alopecia areata with under or over 50% scalp involvement, alopecia totalis and alopecia universalis. Blood samples were taken from patients before sensitization (week 0) and then at 2, 6 and about 24 weeks after DPC sensitization. Throughout the study period of roughly 24 weeks, patients also received therapeutic DPC doses to the scalp every week.

This specimen's time point label, interpreted: patch test 2, 6 weeks after DPC sensitization. Explained via the paper, the treatment or condition label denotes: therapeutic diphenylcyclopropenone sensitization with weekly scalp DPC. Blood at each patch-test visit was drawn before the patch test was applied. Patients were eligible if aged 18 to 70, diagnosed with alopecia and judged suitable for DPC therapy, and pregnant patients were excluded. Unfractionated whole blood was collected in Tempus Blood RNA tubes, and total RNA was extracted from that blood. CDR1 and CDR2 were assigned from the germline V gene as SGHTA and FQGNSA. At the junction V is shortened by 5 bases and J by 5 bases, with 22 bases in between. The CDR3 goes from the cysteine to the phenylalanine over 16 residues. Of the read, only the CDR3 DNA is kept; its 48 bases are in frame from base 1. As concerns this clonotype: Its antigen is currently not known. No base quality information exists; no much larger clone differs at one position.

Libraries were prepared through RACE. The sequencer listed for this sample is NextSeq 500. During library preparation, unique molecular identifiers were attached to individual cDNA molecules so that TCRs could be counted in a quantitative, reproducible way. For every blood RNA sample, sequencing covered both the TCR alpha and TCR beta chains. As for the authors' bioinformatics: The median number of TCRs per sample was 95,638, ranging from roughly 23,224 to 700,000. The Decombinator software suite was used to annotate the V, J and CDR3 of the TCR reads. For the PS versus PT1 abundance plots, all samples were subsampled to the same number of TCRs (28,000). TCRs were defined as expanded if absent before sensitization and observed at least eight times at the 2-week time point. TCRdb reanalyzed the raw reads on its own, using fastp at Q25 for trimming and MiXCR for clone calling, and kept in-frame beta chains. Rows with a matching CDR3 protein are joined into one entry that keeps the most common DNA and genes. The V and J calls follow TCRdb's processing rather than the paper's. This sample holds some 99,000 distinct CDR3 sequences; 9% to 9.5% were observed only once. The top ten clonotypes cover around 3.1% of the sample.

The paper's findings and limits, for the study overall: The number of PT1 expanded TCRs positively correlated with patch test score, significant at thresholds 8, 16 and 32 but not 4. Repeated subsampling changed both the strength of the expansion versus patch-test correlation and the threshold at which the correlation became significant. Compared with pre-sensitization or healthy control sets, expanded TCRs formed significantly more large CDR3 similarity clusters, which is consistent with antigen-driven responses. DPC sensitization did not change the number of TCRs with a frequency above 1 in 1000, and there was no evidence of changes in global repertoire structure. Because all patients had alopecia, a presumed autoimmune disease, the immune response of the patients might differ from that of healthy individuals.

The sequence was obtained from a woman aged 35 to 49 with alopecia areata. Some clones in this sample may be carry-over from other donors' samples. Rearrangement joined TRBV7-2 to TRBJ2-7, with a tentative D call of TRBD1 or TRBD2, each matching 6 bases. Material: whole blood, obtained in connection with sensitization to the hapten diphenylcyclopropenone (DPC). The CDR3 loop reads CASSPRRGNPFDEQYF. In nucleotide form, the sequence is TGTGCCAGCAGCCCGAGGAGGGGGAACCCCTTCGACGAGCAGTACTTC.